This entry describes one T cell receptor beta chain. TCRdb called the 5' RACE reads again in MiXCR, with one record for every CDR3 protein. This repertoire shows around 340,000 distinct CDR3 sequences, more than 8.5% found once; its top ten account for under 20%. These data originate in a study of T cells after yellow fever vaccination. The junction had 8 bases not matched to a gene; V was cut back by 0 bases and J by 8 bases. CDR1 is LGHNA, CDR2 YNFKEQ, per germline. CDR3 length: 18 amino acids. The sequencing here drew on PBMCs, taken on the day of the first yellow fever vaccination. The origin of this receptor is a man between 18 and 35 years old who received the YFV17D yellow fever vaccine. The genes are TRBV4-2 and TRBJ2-1, with 15 bases aligning to TRBD2. The CDR3 DNA reads as TGTGCCAGCAGCCAAGATCTAGGGACTAGCGGGGGGTACGATGAGCAGTTCTTC. Translated, it gives CASSQDLGTSGGYDEQFF.